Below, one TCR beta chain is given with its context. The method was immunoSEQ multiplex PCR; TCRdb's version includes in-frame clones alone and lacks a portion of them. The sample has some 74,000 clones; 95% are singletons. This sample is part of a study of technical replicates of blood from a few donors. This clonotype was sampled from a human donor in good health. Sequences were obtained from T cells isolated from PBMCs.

This CDR3 is CASSWGLAGGPRADEQFF. DNA of the CDR3: TGTGCCAGCAGCTGGGGACTAGCGGGAGGGCCTCGGGCGGATGAGCAGTTCTTC. The chain combines TRBV7-6 with TRBJ2-1; 16 nucleotides match TRBD2. CDR3 size: 18 residues. Trimming took 4 bases from V and 8 from J; bases not matched to a gene: 11. Germline loops: CDR1 SGHVS, CDR2 FNYEAQ.